The 6 T cell receptor beta chains listed next were all sequenced from one sample in a study of quantifying T cell responses using KT2 cells. Study in general: TCR alpha and beta constant-region primers primed reverse transcription of RNA.

Each cDNA got a UMI-containing oligo ligated at its 3' end. An equimolar mix of RC1.1 and RC1.2 primed the beta chain across TRBC1 and TRBC2. TCRdb processed the UMI-ligation and nested PCR reads anew with MiXCR; each CDR3 protein has one entry. The table shows fewer than 40,000 distinct CDR3 sequences, with 7.3% occurring only once. Sequenced input: PBMCs spiked with cells of the T cell clone KT2. The origin of the receptors is a human donor.

This clonotype showed up many times. The chain joins TRBV7-8 to TRBJ1-2, with 8 bases fitting TRBD1. This CDR3 has 13 residues. The germline V gene encodes CDR1 SGHVS and CDR2 FQNEAQ. J was trimmed by 8 bases and V by 4 bases; bases with no gene match: 6. In nucleotides, the CDR3 is TGTGCCAGCAGCTCCGGACAGGGTCAGGGCTACACCTTC. Translating it yields CASSSGQGQGYTF.

This clonotype has at least ten counts. J is TRBJ1-2 and V is TRBV19; possibly TRBD1 for D (6 bases). Per germline, CDR1 LNHDA and CDR2 SQIVND (reference sequence). This CDR3 has 12 amino acids. Trimming removed 9 bases from V and 3 bases from J, with 11 bases in between. The CDR3 reads CASRTEDYGYTF. The CDR3 nucleotides read TGTGCCAGCAGGACAGAAGACTATGGCTACACCTTC.

This clonotype was observed at least ten times. V is TRBV6-2 or TRBV6-3 and J is TRBJ1-2, with 7 bases identical to TRBD1. The CDR3 is 17 amino acids. V shed 6 bases, J shed 3 bases, and the junction held 16 bases outside the gene matches. The germline V gene has CDR1 MNHEY and CDR2 SVGEGT. Here the CDR3 DNA reads TGTGCCAGCAGCCGCACCGGACCTCCAGGGGGGGACTATGGCTACACCTTC. Translation: CASSRTGPPGGDYGYTF.

About this clonotype: This may be a read error: a much more frequent sequence differs by one nucleotide. V and J are TRBV6-2 or TRBV6-3 and TRBJ2-1; 7 bases are a match to TRBD2. The J call is uncertain, as TRBJ2-7 better fits the DNA end. The CDR3 length is 13 residues. The germline V gene has CDR1 MNHEY and CDR2 SVGEGT. The CDR3 nucleotides read TGTGCCAGCAGTTATGGCGGGGAGGGTGAGCAGTACTTC. Translated: CASSYGGEGEQYF.

This clonotype appeared a few times. The genes are TRBV7-3 and TRBJ2-7; a possible D gene is TRBD2 (7 bases). CDR1 and CDR2 (germline): SGHTA, FQGTGA. This CDR3 comprises 13 residues. Trimming pared 3 bases from V and 5 bases from J, leaving 11 bases between. In nucleotides, the CDR3 is TGTGCCAGCAGCTTTGGGGGGGGCCACGAGCAGTACTTC. Translation: CASSFGGGHEQYF.

This clonotype was picked up a small number of times. V is TRBV9 and J is TRBJ2-6; D is uncertain. This CDR3 region has 14 residues. The V gene lost 2 bases and the J gene lost 0 bases, with 3 bases spanning the gap. The germline V gene has CDR1 SGDLS and CDR2 YYNGEE. The CDR3 region has the DNA TGTGCCAGCAGCGTCTCCTCTGGGGCCAACGTCCTGACTTTC. This encodes CASSVSSGANVLTF. Complete variable domain (other parts from reference TRBV9 and TRBJ2-6): DSGVTQTPKHLITATGQRVTLRCSPRSGDLSVYWYQQSLDQGLQFLIQYYNGEERAKGNILERFSAQQFPDLHSELNLSSLELGDSALYFCASSVSSGANVLTFGAGSRLTVL.